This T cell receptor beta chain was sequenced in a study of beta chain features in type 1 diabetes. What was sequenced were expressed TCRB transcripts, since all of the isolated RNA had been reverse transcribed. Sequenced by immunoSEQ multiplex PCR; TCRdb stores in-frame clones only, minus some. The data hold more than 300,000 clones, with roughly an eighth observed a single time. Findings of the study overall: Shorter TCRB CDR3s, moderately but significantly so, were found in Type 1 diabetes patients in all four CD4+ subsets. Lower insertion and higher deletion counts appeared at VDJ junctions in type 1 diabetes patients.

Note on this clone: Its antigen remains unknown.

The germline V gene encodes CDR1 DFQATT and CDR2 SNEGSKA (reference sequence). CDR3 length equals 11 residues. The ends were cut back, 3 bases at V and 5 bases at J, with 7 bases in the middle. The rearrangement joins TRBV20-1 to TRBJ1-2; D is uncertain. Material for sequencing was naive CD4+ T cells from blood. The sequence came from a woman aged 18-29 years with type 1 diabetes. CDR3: CSASPLYGYTF. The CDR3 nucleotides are TGCAGTGCTAGCCCCCTATATGGCTACACCTTC.